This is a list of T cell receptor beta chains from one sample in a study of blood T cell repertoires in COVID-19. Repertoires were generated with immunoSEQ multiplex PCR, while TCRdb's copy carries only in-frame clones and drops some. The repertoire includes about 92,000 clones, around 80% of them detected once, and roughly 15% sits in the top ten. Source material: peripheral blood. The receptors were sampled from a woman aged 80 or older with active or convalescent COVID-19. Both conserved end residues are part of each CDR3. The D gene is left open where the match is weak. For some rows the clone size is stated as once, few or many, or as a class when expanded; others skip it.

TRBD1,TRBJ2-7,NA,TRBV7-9,CASSLTGGYEQYF,TGTGCCAGCAGCCTGACAGGGGGCTACGAGCAGTACTTC
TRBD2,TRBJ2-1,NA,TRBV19,CASSISGTIAYNEQFF,TGTGCCAGTAGTATATCTGGGACTATCGCCTACAATGAGCAGTTCTTC
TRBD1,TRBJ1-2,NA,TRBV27,CASSFQGGGYTF,TGTGCCAGCAGTTTTCAGGGGGGTGGCTACACCTTC
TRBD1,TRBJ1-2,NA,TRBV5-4,CASSQGVSSYGYTF,TGTGCCAGCAGCCAGGGGGTTTCGAGCTATGGCTACACCTTC
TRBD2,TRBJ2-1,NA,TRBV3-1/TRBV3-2,CASSQTSGRGRGEQFF,TGTGCCAGCAGCCAGACTAGCGGGAGGGGCCGCGGTGAGCAGTTCTTC
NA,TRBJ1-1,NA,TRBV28,CASSLSRGMNTEAFF,TGTGCCAGCAGTTTATCCAGGGGCATGAACACTGAAGCTTTCTTT
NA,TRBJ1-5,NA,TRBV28,CASRRDRGNQPQHF,TGTGCCAGCAGGCGCGACAGAGGCAATCAGCCCCAGCATTTT
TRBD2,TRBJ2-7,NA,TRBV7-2,CASSPTGGGYEQYF,TGTGCCAGCAGCCCGACCGGCGGGGGCTACGAGCAGTACTTC
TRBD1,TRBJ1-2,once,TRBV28,CASSLTGSGYTF,TGTGCCAGCAGCCTGACAGGGTCTGGCTACACCTTC
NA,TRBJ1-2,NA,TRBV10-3,CAISESTSPRDGYTF,TGTGCCATCAGTGAGTCGACATCGCCCAGAGATGGCTACACCTTC
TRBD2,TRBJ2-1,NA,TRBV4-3,CASSQDAVAGVSYNEQFF,TGCGCCAGCAGCCAAGATGCGGTAGCGGGAGTGTCCTACAATGAGCAGTTCTTC
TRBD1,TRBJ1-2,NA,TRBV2,CASMNSGTGPGYTF,TGTGCCAGCATGAACTCGGGGACAGGGCCTGGCTACACCTTC
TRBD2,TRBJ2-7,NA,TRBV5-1,CASSPRLAAYEQYF,TGCGCCAGCAGCCCGCGACTAGCGGCGTACGAGCAGTACTTC
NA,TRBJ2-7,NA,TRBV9,CASSTSHWGLGEQYF,TGTGCCAGCAGCACGAGTCACTGGGGGCTAGGGGAGCAGTACTTC